The 2 T cell receptor beta chains presented below share a single source sample, sequenced in a study of blood T cells in healthy people across ages. Primers used in a second PCR of about 7 to 12 cycles were a sample-barcoded 5' primer and a J-beta primer mix. A single record per CDR3 protein comes from TCRdb applying MiXCR to the 5' RACE reads. The sample has about 1,400,000 distinct CDR3 sequences; about 40% are singletons. The sequenced material came from blood. The receptors originated from a young woman in good health.

V and J are TRBV12-3 or TRBV12-4 and TRBJ2-3, with 7 bases aligning to TRBD1. V was pared by 6 bases and J by 3 bases, with 9 bases of the junction left unmatched. This CDR3 contains 15 residues. CDR3 nucleotide sequence: TGTGCCAGCAGGAGGACAGGTTACCCTACAGATACGCAGTATTTT. Amino acid sequence: CASRRTGYPTDTQYF.

The chain couples TRBV7-8 to TRBJ1-6; possibly TRBD1 for D (6 bases). Germline V gives CDR1 SGHVS, CDR2 FQNEAQ. V lost 10 bases to trimming and J lost 6 bases, with 16 bases between them. The CDR3 spans 14 residues. DNA for the CDR3: TGTGCCACCCGGGGGCAGGCAGTTAATTCACCCCTCCACTTT. It yields the protein CATRGQAVNSPLHF.